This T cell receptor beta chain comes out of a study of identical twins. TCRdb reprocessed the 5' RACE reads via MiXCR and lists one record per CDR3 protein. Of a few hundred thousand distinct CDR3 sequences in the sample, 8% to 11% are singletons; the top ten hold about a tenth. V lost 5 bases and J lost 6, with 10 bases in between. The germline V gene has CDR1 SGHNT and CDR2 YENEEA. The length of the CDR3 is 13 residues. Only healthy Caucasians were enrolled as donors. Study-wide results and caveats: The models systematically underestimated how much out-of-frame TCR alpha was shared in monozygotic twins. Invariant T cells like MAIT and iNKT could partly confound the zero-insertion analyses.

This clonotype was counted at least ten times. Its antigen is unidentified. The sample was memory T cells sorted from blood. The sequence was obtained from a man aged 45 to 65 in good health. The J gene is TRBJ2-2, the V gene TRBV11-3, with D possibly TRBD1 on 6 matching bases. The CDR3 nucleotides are TGTGCCAGCAGCCTGAGGGGGTCCGGGGAGCTGTTTTTT. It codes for CASSLRGSGELFF.